These T cell receptor beta chains were read from a single sample in a study of blood T cell repertoires in COVID-19. The data were produced by immunoSEQ multiplex PCR, yet TCRdb's version contains in-frame clones alone and is incomplete. The sample holds fewer than 350,000 clones, roughly nine tenths seen once. The sample comprised peripheral blood. These receptors all stem from a woman in her twenties or thirties with COVID-19, enrolled during active disease. CDR3s include the opening cysteine and the closing phenylalanine or tryptophan. A D gene is named only where the DNA matches it firmly. Not every row has a clone size; where given, it reads once, few, many or a size class.

d_call: -; j_call: TRBJ2-5; clone_size: -; v_call: TRBV5-6; cdr3_nt: TGTGCCAGCAGACGAACAGGGTTGAGGGAGACCCAGTACTTC; cdr3_aa: CASRRTGLRETQYF
d_call: TRBD1; j_call: TRBJ1-2; clone_size: -; v_call: TRBV29-1; cdr3_nt: TGCAGCGTTGAAGAGGCCGCGGACAGGAGAGCGGGCTACACCTTC; cdr3_aa: CSVEEAADRRAGYTF
d_call: TRBD1; j_call: TRBJ1-2; clone_size: -; v_call: TRBV5-1; cdr3_nt: TGCGCCAGCAGCCACGGGACAGCACTTGGCTACACCTTC; cdr3_aa: CASSHGTALGYTF
d_call: TRBD2; j_call: TRBJ2-3; clone_size: once; v_call: TRBV6-5; cdr3_nt: TGTGCCACCTGGGGGGGACCCTTGGCAGATACGCAGTATTTT; cdr3_aa: CATWGGPLADTQYF
d_call: TRBD1; j_call: TRBJ2-3; clone_size: -; v_call: TRBV28; cdr3_nt: TGTGCCAGCACCCCGGGACAGGGCACAGATACGCAGTATTTT; cdr3_aa: CASTPGQGTDTQYF
d_call: -; j_call: TRBJ1-1; clone_size: once; v_call: TRBV5-1; cdr3_nt: TGCGCCAGCAGCTGGGGGGGTCCTGAAGCTTTCTTT; cdr3_aa: CASSWGGPEAFF
d_call: -; j_call: TRBJ2-7; clone_size: -; v_call: TRBV6-5; cdr3_nt: TGTGCCAGCAGTTCCCGAGAGGGGGTAAGAGGCTACGAGCAGTACTTC; cdr3_aa: CASSSREGVRGYEQYF
d_call: -; j_call: TRBJ2-1; clone_size: many; v_call: TRBV5-1; cdr3_nt: TGCGCCAGCAGCTTTCAGCCTCAGGCCACGGCATACAATGAGCAGTTCTTC; cdr3_aa: CASSFQPQATAYNEQFF
d_call: TRBD1; j_call: TRBJ2-7; clone_size: -; v_call: TRBV4-1; cdr3_nt: TGCGCCAGCAGCCAAGATCGGACAGGGGAGGTCTCCTACGAGCAGTACTTC; cdr3_aa: CASSQDRTGEVSYEQYF
d_call: TRBD1; j_call: TRBJ1-3; clone_size: -; v_call: TRBV5-1; cdr3_nt: TGCGCCAGCAGCTCCGGGACAGAAACTATTTACTCTGGAAACACCATATATTTT; cdr3_aa: CASSSGTETIYSGNTIYF
d_call: -; j_call: TRBJ1-3; clone_size: -; v_call: TRBV19; cdr3_nt: TGTGCCAGTATCCCCCCCGTTGGAAACACCATATATTTT; cdr3_aa: CASIPPVGNTIYF
d_call: -; j_call: TRBJ1-3; clone_size: -; v_call: TRBV4-2; cdr3_nt: TGTGCCAGCAGCCGAACCGGACGGGACTCTGGAAACACCATATATTTT; cdr3_aa: CASSRTGRDSGNTIYF
d_call: -; j_call: TRBJ2-3; clone_size: -; v_call: TRBV3-1/TRBV3-2; cdr3_nt: TGTGCCAGCAGCCACGGAGGATTACGCACAGATACGCAGTATTTT; cdr3_aa: CASSHGGLRTDTQYF
d_call: -; j_call: TRBJ1-1; clone_size: -; v_call: TRBV5-1; cdr3_nt: TGCGCCAGCAGCACCGGACTGGAAGCTTTCTTT; cdr3_aa: CASSTGLEAFF
d_call: TRBD2; j_call: TRBJ2-2; clone_size: -; v_call: TRBV5-5; cdr3_nt: TGTGCCAGCAGCCAGACTAGCGGGGGACCGAACACCGGGGAGCTGTTTTTT; cdr3_aa: CASSQTSGGPNTGELFF
d_call: -; j_call: TRBJ2-5; clone_size: -; v_call: TRBV5-1; cdr3_nt: TGCGCCAGCAGCTTGGTGGGGGGACAAGAGACCCAGTACTTC; cdr3_aa: CASSLVGGQETQYF
d_call: -; j_call: TRBJ2-2; clone_size: once; v_call: TRBV2; cdr3_nt: TGTGCCAGCAAGGGGCAGCCCACCGGGGAGCTGTTTTTT; cdr3_aa: CASKGQPTGELFF
d_call: -; j_call: TRBJ1-3; clone_size: -; v_call: TRBV28; cdr3_nt: TGTGCCAGCAAAACCGGACAGCGATACTCTGGAAACACCATATATTTT; cdr3_aa: CASKTGQRYSGNTIYF
d_call: TRBD1; j_call: TRBJ2-7; clone_size: -; v_call: TRBV11-2; cdr3_nt: TGTGCCAGCAGCCCGCACAGGGGGCATACTTCTCCTTACGAGCAGTACTTC; cdr3_aa: CASSPHRGHTSPYEQYF
d_call: TRBD1; j_call: TRBJ2-3; clone_size: -; v_call: TRBV19; cdr3_nt: TGTGCCAGTAGTATAGAAAGGGGGCCCCGGGTAGATACGCAGTATTTT; cdr3_aa: CASSIERGPRVDTQYF
d_call: -; j_call: TRBJ2-3; clone_size: -; v_call: TRBV2; cdr3_nt: TGTGCCAGCAGGGTACAGGGTGGCCCCACAGATACGCAGTATTTT; cdr3_aa: CASRVQGGPTDTQYF
d_call: -; j_call: TRBJ2-2; clone_size: few; v_call: TRBV2; cdr3_nt: TGTGCCAGCAGGCAGGAGAACACCGGGGAGCTGTTTTTT; cdr3_aa: CASRQENTGELFF
d_call: -; j_call: TRBJ1-6; clone_size: many; v_call: TRBV10-3; cdr3_nt: TGTGCCATCAGTGAGGGGAACCCTTTTACCGGGGCCTATAATTCACCCCTCCACTTT; cdr3_aa: CAISEGNPFTGAYNSPLHF
d_call: -; j_call: TRBJ2-5; clone_size: -; v_call: TRBV2; cdr3_nt: TGTGCCAGCAGCGAAAGACTAGGCATAGAAGAGACCCAGTACTTC; cdr3_aa: CASSERLGIEETQYF
d_call: TRBD2; j_call: TRBJ2-5; clone_size: -; v_call: TRBV2; cdr3_nt: TGTGCCAGCCCGACTAGCGCGTATTCGGAGACCCAGTACTTC; cdr3_aa: CASPTSAYSETQYF
d_call: -; j_call: TRBJ1-1; clone_size: -; v_call: TRBV5-1; cdr3_nt: TGCGCCAGCAGCTTGGATAGAGGGATGAACACTGAAGCTTTCTTT; cdr3_aa: CASSLDRGMNTEAFF
d_call: -; j_call: TRBJ2-3; clone_size: -; v_call: TRBV3-1/TRBV3-2; cdr3_nt: TGTGCCAGCAGCTACACAGATACGCAGTATTTT; cdr3_aa: CASSYTDTQYF
d_call: TRBD1; j_call: TRBJ1-2; clone_size: -; v_call: TRBV6-2/TRBV6-3; cdr3_nt: TGTGCCAGCAGTTACCGGGGACAGACCTTCTATGGCTACACCTTC; cdr3_aa: CASSYRGQTFYGYTF
d_call: TRBD2; j_call: TRBJ2-1; clone_size: -; v_call: TRBV5-1; cdr3_nt: TGCGCCAGCAGCAGCCTCGGGGAGGGAGTGTCCTACAATGAGCAGTTCTTC; cdr3_aa: CASSSLGEGVSYNEQFF
d_call: -; j_call: TRBJ1-1; clone_size: -; v_call: TRBV3-1/TRBV3-2; cdr3_nt: TGTGCCAGCAGCCAATGGCTGAACACTGAAGCTTTCTTT; cdr3_aa: CASSQWLNTEAFF
d_call: TRBD1; j_call: TRBJ2-2; clone_size: -; v_call: TRBV3-1/TRBV3-2; cdr3_nt: TGTGCCAGCAGCCAAGCAAACTGGGACAGGGCGCCCCCCGGGGAGCTGTTTTTT; cdr3_aa: CASSQANWDRAPPGELFF
d_call: TRBD2; j_call: TRBJ2-7; clone_size: -; v_call: TRBV3-1/TRBV3-2; cdr3_nt: TGTGCCAGCAGCCCCTCGGGGCGGGGGAACGAGCAGTACTTC; cdr3_aa: CASSPSGRGNEQYF
d_call: TRBD1; j_call: TRBJ1-1; clone_size: once; v_call: TRBV10-3; cdr3_nt: TGTGCCATCAGTACGGGACAGATTCCCACTGAAGCTTTCTTT; cdr3_aa: CAISTGQIPTEAFF
d_call: -; j_call: TRBJ1-5; clone_size: -; v_call: TRBV6-5; cdr3_nt: TGTGCCTCCAAGGGGAATCAGCCCCAGCATTTT; cdr3_aa: CASKGNQPQHF
d_call: -; j_call: TRBJ1-1; clone_size: -; v_call: TRBV9; cdr3_nt: TGTGCCAGCAGCGTAGAGGGCCAGGGGAACACTGAAGCTTTCTTT; cdr3_aa: CASSVEGQGNTEAFF
d_call: -; j_call: TRBJ1-5; clone_size: -; v_call: TRBV20-1; cdr3_nt: TGCAGTGCCGTTCCCGGGCCCCAGCATTTT; cdr3_aa: CSAVPGPQHF
d_call: -; j_call: TRBJ2-3; clone_size: -; v_call: TRBV4-1; cdr3_nt: TGCGCCAGCAGCCCCGTTGAGAGGCCCCGCACAGATACGCAGTATTTT; cdr3_aa: CASSPVERPRTDTQYF
d_call: -; j_call: TRBJ2-7; clone_size: once; v_call: TRBV6-5; cdr3_nt: TGTGCCAGCAGTTCTCACGGCAGGGGAAGGGACTACGAGCAGTACTTC; cdr3_aa: CASSSHGRGRDYEQYF
d_call: TRBD1; j_call: TRBJ1-5; clone_size: -; v_call: TRBV7-9; cdr3_nt: TGTGCCAGCGTTGACCTAAAAGTGGGACAGGGAGGTCAGCCCCAGCATTTT; cdr3_aa: CASVDLKVGQGGQPQHF
d_call: TRBD1; j_call: TRBJ2-1; clone_size: -; v_call: TRBV28; cdr3_nt: TGTGCCAGCAGTTTGTTTGGGTGGAGGACAGGGGGTTCGGTTGAGCAGTTCTTC; cdr3_aa: CASSLFGWRTGGSVEQFF
d_call: TRBD1; j_call: TRBJ2-7; clone_size: -; v_call: TRBV5-4; cdr3_nt: TGTGCCAGCAGCTTCCGGGACAGGGACTACGAGCAGTACTTC; cdr3_aa: CASSFRDRDYEQYF
d_call: -; j_call: TRBJ1-1; clone_size: once; v_call: TRBV2; cdr3_nt: TGTGCCAGCATGGATCGAACAGCCTTATACGAAGCTTTCTTT; cdr3_aa: CASMDRTALYEAFF
d_call: -; j_call: TRBJ2-7; clone_size: few; v_call: TRBV6-6; cdr3_nt: TGTGCCAGCAGCTCCGGGACAAAAAACTACGAGCAGTACTTC; cdr3_aa: CASSSGTKNYEQYF
d_call: -; j_call: TRBJ2-7; clone_size: -; v_call: TRBV30; cdr3_nt: TGTGCCTGGAGCCGAGACAGGCGGTACGAGCAGTACTTC; cdr3_aa: CAWSRDRRYEQYF
d_call: -; j_call: TRBJ1-3; clone_size: few; v_call: TRBV13; cdr3_nt: TGTGCCAGCAGCTTAGGATGGGGGCTCTCTGGAAACACCATATATTTT; cdr3_aa: CASSLGWGLSGNTIYF
d_call: -; j_call: TRBJ2-7; clone_size: few; v_call: TRBV27; cdr3_nt: TGTGCCAGCAGTTTAGGCAGCGGGCCCTACGAGCAGTACTTC; cdr3_aa: CASSLGSGPYEQYF
d_call: -; j_call: TRBJ2-7; clone_size: -; v_call: TRBV5-8; cdr3_nt: TGTGCCAGCAGCTTGCAGGACAGTACCTACGAGCAGTACTTC; cdr3_aa: CASSLQDSTYEQYF
d_call: -; j_call: TRBJ2-1; clone_size: once; v_call: TRBV10-2; cdr3_nt: TGCGCCAGCGATTCAGGGAAAAGGGAGCAGTTCTTC; cdr3_aa: CASDSGKREQFF
d_call: TRBD1; j_call: TRBJ2-2; clone_size: -; v_call: TRBV28; cdr3_nt: TGTGCCAGCAGTTTGAAGACAGGGTGGAAAACCGGGGAGCTGTTTTTT; cdr3_aa: CASSLKTGWKTGELFF
d_call: -; j_call: TRBJ2-2; clone_size: -; v_call: TRBV7-9; cdr3_nt: TGTGCCAGCAGTAGCCCGCCCAGGGAGCTGTTTTTT; cdr3_aa: CASSSPPRELFF
d_call: TRBD1; j_call: TRBJ2-1; clone_size: -; v_call: TRBV19; cdr3_nt: TGTGCCAGTAGTATTTGGGGACAGGGATATGGTGAGCAGTTCTTC; cdr3_aa: CASSIWGQGYGEQFF
d_call: -; j_call: TRBJ2-5; clone_size: -; v_call: TRBV12-1; cdr3_nt: TGTGCCAGCAGCTCTCTCGGGCCGATAGAAGGGGGCCAAGAGACCCAGTACTTC; cdr3_aa: CASSSLGPIEGGQETQYF
d_call: TRBD1; j_call: TRBJ1-2; clone_size: -; v_call: TRBV19; cdr3_nt: TGTGCCAGTACCCTGTACCAGGGGGCCTATGGCTACACCTTC; cdr3_aa: CASTLYQGAYGYTF
d_call: -; j_call: TRBJ1-2; clone_size: -; v_call: TRBV27; cdr3_nt: TGTGCCAGCAGCTTAAAGTTCAGGGGCTATGGCTACACCTTC; cdr3_aa: CASSLKFRGYGYTF
d_call: -; j_call: TRBJ2-1; clone_size: -; v_call: TRBV2; cdr3_nt: TGTGCCAGCAGTGACCGATCGGATGAGCAGTTCTTC; cdr3_aa: CASSDRSDEQFF